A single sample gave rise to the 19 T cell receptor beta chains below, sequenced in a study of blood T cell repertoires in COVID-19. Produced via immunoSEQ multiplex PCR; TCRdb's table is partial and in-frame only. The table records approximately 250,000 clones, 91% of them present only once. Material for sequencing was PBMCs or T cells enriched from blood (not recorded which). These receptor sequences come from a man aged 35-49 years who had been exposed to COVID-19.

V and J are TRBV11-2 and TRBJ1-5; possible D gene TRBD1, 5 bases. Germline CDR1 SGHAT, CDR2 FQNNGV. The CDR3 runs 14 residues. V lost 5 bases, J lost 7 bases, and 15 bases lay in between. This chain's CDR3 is CASSPDSLGQPQHF. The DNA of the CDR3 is TGTGCCAGCAGCCCCGACAGCCTCGGGCAGCCCCAGCATTTT.

For the CDR3, the DNA is TGTGCCAGCAGCTATCTTACCTACGAGCAGTACTTC. Protein sequence: CASSYLTYEQYF. This chain connects TRBV13 to TRBJ2-7, with D hard to call. Germline values: CDR1 PRHDT, CDR2 FYEKMQ (reference sequence). The CDR3 is made up of 12 amino acids. Trimming shortened V by 4 bases and J by 2 bases, and 6 bases separated the two germline ends.

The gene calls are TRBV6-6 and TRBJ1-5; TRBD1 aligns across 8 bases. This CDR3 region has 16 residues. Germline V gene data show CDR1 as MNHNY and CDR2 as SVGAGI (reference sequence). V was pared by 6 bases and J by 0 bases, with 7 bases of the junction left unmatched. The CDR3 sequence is CASSRGQGDSNQPQHF. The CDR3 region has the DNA TGTGCCAGCAGCCGCGGACAGGGAGATAGCAATCAGCCCCAGCATTTT.

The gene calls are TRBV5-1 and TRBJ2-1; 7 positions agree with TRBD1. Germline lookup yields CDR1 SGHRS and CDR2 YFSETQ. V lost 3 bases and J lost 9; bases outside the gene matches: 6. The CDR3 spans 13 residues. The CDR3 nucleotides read TGCGCCAGCAGCTGGCTGACAGGGCGTGAGCAGTTCTTC. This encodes CASSWLTGREQFF.

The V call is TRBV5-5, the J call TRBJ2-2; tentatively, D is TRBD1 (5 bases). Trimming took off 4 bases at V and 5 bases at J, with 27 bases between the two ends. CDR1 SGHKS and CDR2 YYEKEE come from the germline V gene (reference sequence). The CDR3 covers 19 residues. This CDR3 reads CASSQNLDQGSLLTGELFF. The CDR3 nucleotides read TGTGCCAGCAGCCAAAATTTGGATCAGGGATCTTTGTTGACCGGGGAGCTGTTTTTT.

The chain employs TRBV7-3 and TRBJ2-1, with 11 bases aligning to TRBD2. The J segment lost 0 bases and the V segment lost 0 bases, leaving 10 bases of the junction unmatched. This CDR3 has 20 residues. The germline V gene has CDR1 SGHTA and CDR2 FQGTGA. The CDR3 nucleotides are TGTGCCAGCAGCTTAACCCCGGGACTAGCGGCTCTAAGCTCCTACAATGAGCAGTTCTTC. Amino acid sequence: CASSLTPGLAALSSYNEQFF.

CDR3 sequence reads: CASSLRTSGRSYNEQFF. The DNA of the CDR3 is TGTGCCAGCAGCTTGCGCACTAGCGGGAGGAGTTACAATGAGCAGTTCTTC. The V and J genes are TRBV5-5 and TRBJ2-1, with TRBD2 matching over 12 bases. Per germline, CDR1 SGHKS and CDR2 YYEKEE (reference sequence). Trimming at V came to 1 base and at J to 4 bases, leaving 6 bases not matched to a gene. This CDR3 spans 17 amino acids.

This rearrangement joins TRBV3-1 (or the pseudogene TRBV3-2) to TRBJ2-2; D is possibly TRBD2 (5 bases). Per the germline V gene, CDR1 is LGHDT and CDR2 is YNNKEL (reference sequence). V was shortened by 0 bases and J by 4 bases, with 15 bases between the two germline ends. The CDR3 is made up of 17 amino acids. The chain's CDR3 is CASSQDHLLGSTGELFF. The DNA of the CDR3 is TGTGCCAGCAGCCAAGACCATCTACTAGGCTCCACCGGGGAGCTGTTTTTT.

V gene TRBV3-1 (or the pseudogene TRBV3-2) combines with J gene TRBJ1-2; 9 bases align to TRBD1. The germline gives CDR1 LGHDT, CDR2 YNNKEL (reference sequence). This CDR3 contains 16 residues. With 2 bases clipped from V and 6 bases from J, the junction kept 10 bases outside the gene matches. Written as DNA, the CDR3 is TGTGCCAGCAGCCAATCTTTCGTTACAGGGGGCAATGGCTACACCTTC. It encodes CASSQSFVTGGNGYTF.

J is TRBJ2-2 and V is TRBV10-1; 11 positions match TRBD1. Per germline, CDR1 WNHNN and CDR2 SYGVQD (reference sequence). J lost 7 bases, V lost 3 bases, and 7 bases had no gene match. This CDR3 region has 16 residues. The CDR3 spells CASSDQGQGANGELFF. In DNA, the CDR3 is TGCGCCAGCAGTGACCAAGGACAGGGGGCTAACGGGGAGCTGTTTTTT.

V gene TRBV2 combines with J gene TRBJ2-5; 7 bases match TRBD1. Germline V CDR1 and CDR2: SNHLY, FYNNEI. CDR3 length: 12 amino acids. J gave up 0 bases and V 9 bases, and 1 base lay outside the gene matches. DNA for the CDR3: TGTGCCAGTACAGGGGACCAAGAGACCCAGTACTTC. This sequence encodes CASTGDQETQYF.

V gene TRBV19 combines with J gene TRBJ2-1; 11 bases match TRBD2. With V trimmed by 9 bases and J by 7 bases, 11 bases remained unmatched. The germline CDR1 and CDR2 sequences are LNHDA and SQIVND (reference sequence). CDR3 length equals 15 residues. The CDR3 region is CASTVAGGPSNEQFF. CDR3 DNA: TGTGCCAGCACCGTAGCGGGAGGGCCGTCAAATGAGCAGTTCTTC.

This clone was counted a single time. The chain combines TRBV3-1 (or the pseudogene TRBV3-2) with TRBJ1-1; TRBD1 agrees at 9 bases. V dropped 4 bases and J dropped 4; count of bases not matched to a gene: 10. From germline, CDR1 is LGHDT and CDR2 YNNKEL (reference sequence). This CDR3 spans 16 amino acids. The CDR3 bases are TGTGCCAGCAGCCTGTCTACGGCACAGGGGGCCACTGAAGCTTTCTTT. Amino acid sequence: CASSLSTAQGATEAFF.

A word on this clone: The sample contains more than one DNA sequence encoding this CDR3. CDR3 nucleotide sequence: TGTGCCAGCAGTTTTCAGAACACTGAAGCTTTCTTT. Amino acid sequence: CASSFQNTEAFF. The V gene is TRBV28, the J gene TRBJ1-1; D is undetermined. Germline assignment: CDR1 MDHEN and CDR2 SYDVKM. The CDR3 is made up of 12 amino acids. With 3 bases removed from V and 1 base from J, the gap between germline ends came to 3 bases. The complete variable domain, with remaining parts taken from reference TRBV28 and TRBJ1-1, reads DVKVTQSSRYLVKRTGEKVFLECVQDMDHENMFWYRQDPGLGLRLIYFSYDVKMKEKGDIPEGYSVSREKKERFSLILESASTNQTSMYLCASSFQNTEAFFGQGTRLTVV.

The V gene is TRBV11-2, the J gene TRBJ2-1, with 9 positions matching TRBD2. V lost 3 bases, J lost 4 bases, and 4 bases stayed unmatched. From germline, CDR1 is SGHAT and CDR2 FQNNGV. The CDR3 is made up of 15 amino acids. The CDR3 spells CASSFGLAGYNEQFF. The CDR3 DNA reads TGTGCCAGCAGCTTCGGTCTAGCGGGATACAATGAGCAGTTCTTC.

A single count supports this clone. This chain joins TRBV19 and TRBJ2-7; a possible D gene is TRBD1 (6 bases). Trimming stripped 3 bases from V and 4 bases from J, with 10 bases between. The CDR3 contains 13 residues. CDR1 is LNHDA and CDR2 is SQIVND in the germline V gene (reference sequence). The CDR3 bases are TGTGCCAGTAGTATGGGACATGCGTACGAGCAGTACTTC. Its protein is CASSMGHAYEQYF.

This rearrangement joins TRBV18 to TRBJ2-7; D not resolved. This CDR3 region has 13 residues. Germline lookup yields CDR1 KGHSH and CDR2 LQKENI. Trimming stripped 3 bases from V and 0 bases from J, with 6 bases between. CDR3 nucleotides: TGTGCCAGCTCACCTAACAGCTCCTACGAGCAGTACTTC. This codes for CASSPNSSYEQYF.

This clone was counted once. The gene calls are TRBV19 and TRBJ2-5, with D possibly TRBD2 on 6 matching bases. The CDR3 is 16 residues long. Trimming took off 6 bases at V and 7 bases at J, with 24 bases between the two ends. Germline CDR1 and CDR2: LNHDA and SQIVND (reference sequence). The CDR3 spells CASSQTPGTVRRTQYF. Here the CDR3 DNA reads TGTGCCAGTAGCCAAACCCCCGGGACTGTCCGGAGGACCCAGTACTTC.

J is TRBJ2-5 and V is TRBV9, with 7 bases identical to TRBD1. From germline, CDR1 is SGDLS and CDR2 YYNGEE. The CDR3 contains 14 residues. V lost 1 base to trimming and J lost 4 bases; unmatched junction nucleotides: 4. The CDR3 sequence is CASSVTGETETQYF. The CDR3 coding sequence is TGTGCCAGCAGCGTAACAGGGGAGACAGAGACCCAGTACTTC.